The rows below give T cell receptor beta chains drawn from one sample of a study of shared T cell receptors in the human thymus. TCRdb keeps only in-frame clones here, not all; method: immunoSEQ multiplex PCR. The table includes 720,000 or so clones, approximately 83% detected once. Separately, the same data were catalogued under a study of human thymus T cells.

The sample comprised thymocytes. The receptors here all came from a girl younger than two with a congenital heart defect. Each CDR3 is given with its conserved first and last residue. The D gene is left open where the match is weak. Expanded clones get a size class; other rows say once, few or many, or leave the size out.

d_call	j_call	v_call	clone_size	cdr3_aa	cdr3_nt
-	TRBJ2-5	TRBV12-5	-	CASGWGDVTARETQYF	TGTGCTAGTGGCTGGGGCGACGTGACGGCCCGAGAGACCCAGTACTTC
TRBD1	TRBJ1-2	TRBV5-1	once	CASSLALADRRVGYGYTF	TGCGCCAGCAGCTTGGCCCTCGCGGACAGGAGGGTGGGCTATGGCTACACCTTC
TRBD2	TRBJ2-7	TRBV5-1	-	CASSAHLESGGAPPSYEQYF	TGCGCCAGCAGCGCCCACCTGGAGAGCGGGGGGGCCCCCCCCTCCTACGAGCAGTACTTC
TRBD1	TRBJ1-5	TRBV5-8	-	CASSSQTLPGTGVNNQPQHF	TGTGCCAGCAGTTCTCAAACCCTCCCAGGGACAGGGGTTAACAATCAGCCCCAGCATTTT
-	TRBJ2-2	TRBV5-1	few	CASSIIPGGVAGELFF	TGCGCCAGCAGCATAATTCCTGGAGGGGTGGCCGGGGAGCTGTTTTTT
TRBD1	TRBJ1-2	TRBV7-8	-	CASSCAGQGAVGYTF	TGTGCCAGCAGCTGCGCAGGACAGGGGGCGGTTGGCTACACCTTC
-	TRBJ2-5	TRBV6-5	-	CASSYSKPSQTQYF	TGTGCCAGCAGTTACTCGAAGCCATCCCAGACCCAGTACTTC
-	TRBJ2-7	TRBV28	-	CASSLTRRGPTYEQYF	TGTGCCAGCAGTCTAACCCGTCGAGGCCCTACCTACGAGCAGTACTTC
TRBD1	TRBJ1-2	TRBV5-1	once	CASTRTGWESGYTF	TGCGCCAGCACCAGGACAGGGTGGGAGAGTGGCTACACCTTC
TRBD2	TRBJ2-1	TRBV5-1	-	CASSWGTSGGLYNEQFF	TGCGCCAGCAGCTGGGGGACTAGCGGGGGGCTGTACAATGAGCAGTTCTTC
-	TRBJ1-2	TRBV29-1	-	CSVHLLFYGYTF	TGCAGCGTTCATTTACTATTCTATGGCTACACCTTC
TRBD1	TRBJ1-1	TRBV7-8	-	CASSPSRTGPLPEAFF	TGTGCCAGCAGCCCTAGCCGGACAGGTCCTTTACCTGAAGCTTTCTTT
-	TRBJ1-5	TRBV4-2	-	CASSHAGPGDQPQHF	TGTGCCAGCAGCCATGCAGGGCCCGGAGATCAGCCCCAGCATTTT
TRBD2	TRBJ2-1	TRBV2	-	CASRGRTSGCCNEQFF	TGTGCCAGCAGGGGGAGGACTAGCGGGTGTTGCAATGAGCAGTTCTTC
TRBD1	TRBJ2-2	TRBV5-1	-	CASSLQGAQVGPTGELFF	TGCGCCAGCAGCCTACAGGGGGCTCAAGTTGGCCCCACCGGGGAGCTGTTTTTT
-	TRBJ1-1	TRBV5-4	-	CASSGSDRRNTEAFF	TGTGCCAGCAGCGGGTCGGACAGACGGAACACTGAAGCTTTCTTT
TRBD2	TRBJ2-5	TRBV7-2	-	CASSLGGGETQYF	TGTGCCAGCAGCTTAGGCGGGGGGGAGACCCAGTACTTC
TRBD2	TRBJ2-1	TRBV9	-	CASNGRRGELSSYNEQFF	TGTGCCAGCAACGGTCGGCGGGGGGAGTTGAGCTCCTACAATGAGCAGTTCTTC
-	TRBJ2-1	TRBV7-3	-	CASSLNPTPTREQFF	TGTGCCAGCAGCTTAAACCCGACCCCCACGAGGGAGCAGTTCTTC
TRBD1	TRBJ1-1	TRBV7-2	-	CASSHGQGPNTEAFF	TGTGCCAGCAGCCACGGACAGGGGCCGAACACTGAAGCTTTCTTT
TRBD2	TRBJ2-5	TRBV11-2	-	CASSTRERGKETQYF	TGTGCCAGCAGCACAAGGGAGCGGGGAAAAGAGACCCAGTACTTC
-	TRBJ2-6	TRBV27	-	CASSLGASLDSGANVLTF	TGTGCCAGCAGTTTAGGGGCAAGCCTCGACTCTGGGGCCAACGTCCTGACTTTC
TRBD1	TRBJ2-7	TRBV28	-	CASSYLQPGQVSYEQYF	TGTGCCAGCAGTTACCTTCAACCGGGACAGGTATCCTACGAGCAGTACTTC
TRBD1	TRBJ2-7	TRBV6-1	-	CASTRTGSPYEQYF	TGTGCCAGCACCCGGACAGGGTCCCCCTACGAGCAGTACTTC
-	TRBJ2-4	TRBV6-1	-	CASRIPSSTGNIQYF	TGTGCCAGCAGGATCCCCTCCTCCACCGGAAACATTCAGTACTTC
TRBD1	TRBJ2-2	TRBV2	-	CASRASQGNFLVGELFF	TGTGCCAGCAGGGCTTCACAGGGGAATTTTTTGGTCGGGGAGCTGTTTTTT
-	TRBJ1-2	TRBV5-4	-	CASSSPPIPADLIYGYTF	TGTGCCAGCAGCTCCCCTCCTATCCCCGCGGATCTAATCTATGGCTACACCTTC
TRBD1	TRBJ2-5	TRBV7-6	-	CASSLNSGDSTQETQYF	TGTGCCAGCAGCTTAAATTCCGGGGACAGCACACAAGAGACCCAGTACTTC
TRBD1	TRBJ1-2	TRBV5-6	-	CASSVGTGDSYTF	TGTGCCAGCAGCGTCGGGACAGGGGACAGCTACACCTTC
-	TRBJ2-7	TRBV2	-	CASSQSGVAYEQYF	TGTGCCAGCAGCCAGTCAGGTGTAGCCTACGAGCAGTACTTC